The 17 T cell receptor beta chains in this list originate from one sample, sequenced in a study of blood T cell repertoires in COVID-19. Some clones are missing from TCRdb's copy, which holds only in-frame ones; the method was immunoSEQ multiplex PCR. The top ten clones hold approximately 7% of a sample with about 160,000 clones, around 82% of them seen once. Sequenced material: peripheral blood. The source is a woman between 40 and 50 years old with COVID-19, enrolled during active disease.

There are a few counts of this clone. CDR3 residues: CASSLVAGSKSPLHF. In DNA form, the CDR3 reads TGTGCCAGCAGCTTAGTGGCGGGGAGTAAATCACCCCTCCACTTT. The gene calls are TRBV7-9 and TRBJ1-6; D call uncertain. Germline V gene lookup returns CDR1 SEHNR and CDR2 FQNEAQ (reference sequence). V was pared by 1 base and J by 10 bases, with 14 bases between. This CDR3 is built from 15 residues. Using reference TRBV7-9 and TRBJ1-6 for the parts outside the CDR3, the full variable domain is DTGVSQNPRHKITKRGQNVTFRCDPISEHNRLYWYRQTLGQGPEFLTYFQNEAQLEKSRLLSDRFSAERPKGSFSTLEIQRTEQGDSAMYLCASSLVAGSKSPLHFGNGTRLTVT.

The chain combines TRBV7-9 with TRBJ1-2; 8 bases are shared with TRBD1. The CDR3 covers 16 residues. Trimming cost V 5 bases and J 0 bases; bases outside gene matches: 8. The germline V gene encodes CDR1 SEHNR and CDR2 FQNEAQ (reference sequence). Here the CDR3 reads CASSPPGQGPNYGYTF. CDR3 coding DNA: TGTGCCAGCAGCCCACCCGGACAGGGCCCTAACTATGGCTACACCTTC. Supplemented by reference TRBV7-9 and TRBJ1-2, the full variable domain reads DTGVSQNPRHKITKRGQNVTFRCDPISEHNRLYWYRQTLGQGPEFLTYFQNEAQLEKSRLLSDRFSAERPKGSFSTLEIQRTEQGDSAMYLCASSPPGQGPNYGYTFGSGTRLTVV.

This clone is a singleton in its sample. It is unclear where the CDR3 begins or ends on the DNA, so no DNA is shown, and the CDR3 is as TCRdb lists it. The gene calls are TRBV9 and TRBJ2-7; TRBD1, the D gene given by the table, was not confirmed from the DNA. Germline lookup yields CDR1 SGDLS and CDR2 YYNGEE. The CDR3 is 15 residues long, ends included. CDR3 in amino acids: CASSVGPGTGKALYF.

This clone was seen a few times. This chain connects TRBV5-1 to TRBJ2-3; D perhaps matches TRBD2 (5 bases). Germline V gene sequence: CDR1 SGHRS, CDR2 YFSETQ. The CDR3 runs to 16 residues. The germline V and J ends were trimmed by 4 bases and 0 bases, with 15 bases remaining between them. The CDR3 DNA sequence: TGCGCCAGCAGCCCTCAAACTAGAATGAGCACAGATACGCAGTATTTT. This sequence encodes CASSPQTRMSTDTQYF.

For the CDR3, the DNA is TGTGCCAGCAGTCTTATAGCGGGGTACGAGCAGTACTTC. Its protein is CASSLIAGYEQYF. V is TRBV27 and J is TRBJ2-7, with 8 nucleotides matching TRBD2. Germline V gene sequence: CDR1 MNHEY, CDR2 SMNVEV (reference sequence). Trimming cost V 5 bases and J 4 bases; bases outside gene matches: 4. The CDR3 contains 13 residues.

This clone came up once. Other DNA sequences in the sample encode the same CDR3. The V call is TRBV27, the J call TRBJ2-1; TRBD1 aligns across 11 bases. CDR3 length: 15 residues. The V segment lost 4 bases and the J segment 3 bases; nucleotides outside the gene matches: 2. In germline, CDR1 is MNHEY, CDR2 SMNVEV (reference sequence). The CDR3 coding sequence is TGTGCCAGCAGTTCGGGACAGGGGGACTACAATGAGCAGTTCTTC. Encoded protein: CASSSGQGDYNEQFF.

This chain uses TRBV30 with TRBJ2-5; 13 bases align to TRBD2. Per the germline V gene, CDR1 is GTSNPN and CDR2 is SVGIG (reference sequence). Losses at the gene ends were 8 bases for V and 6 bases for J; bases not matched to a gene: 6. This CDR3 comprises 13 residues. The CDR3 here is CAGRTSGGQTQYF. The CDR3 bases are TGTGCCGGTAGGACTAGCGGGGGTCAGACCCAGTACTTC.

This clone was observed a few times. This chain links TRBV29-1 with TRBJ1-1, with a tentative D call TRBD1 (5 bases). This CDR3 is built from 12 residues. V was pared by 7 bases and J by 0 bases, with 9 bases between. The germline V gene encodes CDR1 SQVTM and CDR2 ANQGSEA. The CDR3 spells CSGDRMNTEAFF. DNA of the CDR3: TGCAGCGGCGACAGAATGAACACTGAAGCTTTCTTT.

The chain joins TRBV27 to TRBJ2-5; 7 bases line up with TRBD1. The V and J ends lost 6 bases and 5 bases, in that order; junction bases with no gene match: 6. This CDR3 spans 13 amino acids. Germline CDR1 and CDR2: MNHEY and SMNVEV (reference sequence). This CDR3 is CASRDRWGETQYF. In DNA form, the CDR3 reads TGTGCCAGCAGGGACAGGTGGGGGGAGACCCAGTACTTC.

V gene TRBV5-1 combines with J gene TRBJ2-7; 7 bases are shared with TRBD1. The CDR3 length is 15 residues. The germline V gene has CDR1 SGHRS and CDR2 YFSETQ. J was trimmed by 3 bases and V by 0 bases; bases with no gene match: 6. CDR3 loop: CASSLAGGKGYEQYF. CDR3 sequence (DNA): TGCGCCAGCAGCTTGGCAGGGGGTAAGGGCTACGAGCAGTACTTC.

The chain is built from TRBV19 and TRBJ1-2; 7 bases are shared with TRBD1. Germline CDR1 is LNHDA and CDR2 is SQIVND (reference sequence). V lost 8 bases, J lost 5 bases, and 11 bases stayed unmatched. The CDR3 has 14 amino acids. The CDR3 spells CASHQQGNVYGYTF. The CDR3 DNA follows: TGTGCCAGTCACCAACAGGGGAACGTTTATGGCTACACCTTC.

The DNA of the CDR3 is TGTGCCACCAGTGACCAGGGCCTCCAGCCCCAGCATTTT. Its translation is CATSDQGLQPQHF. The V gene is TRBV24-1, the J gene TRBJ1-5, with D perhaps TRBD1 (5 bases). Trimming removed 4 bases from V and 7 bases from J, with 10 bases in between. The CDR3 has 13 residues. Germline lookup yields CDR1 KGHDR and CDR2 SFDVKD.

The gene calls are TRBV27 and TRBJ1-2; D is possibly TRBD1 (6 bases). This CDR3 is 17 amino acids long. The V end lost 5 bases, the J end lost 0 bases, and 19 bases lay between the germline ends. Germline loops: CDR1 MNHEY, CDR2 SMNVEV (reference sequence). The CDR3: CASSLSPGHGTNYGYTF. The CDR3 nucleotides are TGTGCCAGCAGTCTAAGTCCGGGACACGGTACTAACTATGGCTACACCTTC.

This clone appeared a few times. V usage is TRBV3-1 (or the pseudogene TRBV3-2) and J usage is TRBJ2-1, with TRBD2 matching 13 bases. The CDR3 consists of 15 residues. The V segment lost 4 bases and the J segment 5 bases; nucleotides outside the gene matches: 2. Germline V lookup: CDR1 LGHDT, CDR2 YNNKEL (reference sequence). The CDR3, as DNA: TGTGCCAGCAGCCGAACTAGCGGGAGGGACAATGAGCAGTTCTTC. Protein sequence: CASSRTSGRDNEQFF.

V is TRBV6-5 and J is TRBJ1-3; no clear D gene. V was cut by 4 bases and J by 0 bases, with 7 bases left in between. The V gene's germline CDR1 is MNHEY and CDR2 SVGAGI. The CDR3 contains 14 residues. CDR3 residues: CASSSVLSGNTIYF. The CDR3 bases are TGTGCCAGCAGTTCGGTCCTCTCTGGAAACACCATATATTTT.

This chain links TRBV27 with TRBJ2-1, with D perhaps matching TRBD2 (6 bases). The germline CDR1 and CDR2 sequences are MNHEY and SMNVEV (reference sequence). Trimming cost V 0 bases and J 8 bases, with 11 bases left between them. This CDR3 has 14 residues. CDR3 nucleotide sequence: TGTGCCAGCAGTTTATCGGGGGGTGGGGATGAGCAGTTCTTC. This encodes CASSLSGGGDEQFF.

The chain recombines TRBV30 with TRBJ2-3; 9 nucleotides agree with TRBD1. The CDR3 runs to 12 residues. Germline CDR1 reads GTSNPN; CDR2 reads SVGIG (reference sequence). After removal of 2 bases from V and 9 bases from J, the junction contained 3 bases not matched to a gene. CDR3 sequence: CAWSHDRGTQYF. CDR3 bases: TGTGCCTGGAGTCACGACAGGGGGACGCAGTATTTT.